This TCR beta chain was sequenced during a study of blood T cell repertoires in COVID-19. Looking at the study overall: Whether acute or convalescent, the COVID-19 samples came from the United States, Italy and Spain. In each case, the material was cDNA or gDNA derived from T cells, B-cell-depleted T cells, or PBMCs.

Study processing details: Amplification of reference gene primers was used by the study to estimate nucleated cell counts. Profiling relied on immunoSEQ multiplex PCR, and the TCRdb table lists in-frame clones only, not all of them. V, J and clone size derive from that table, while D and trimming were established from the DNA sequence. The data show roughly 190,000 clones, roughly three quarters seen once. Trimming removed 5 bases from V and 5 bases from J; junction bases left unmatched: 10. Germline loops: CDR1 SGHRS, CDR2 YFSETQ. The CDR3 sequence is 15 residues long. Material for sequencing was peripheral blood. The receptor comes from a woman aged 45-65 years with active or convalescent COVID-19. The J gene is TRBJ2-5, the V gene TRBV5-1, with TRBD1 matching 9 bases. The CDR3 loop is CASSQQGALGETQYF. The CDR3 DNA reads TGCGCCAGCAGTCAACAGGGGGCCTTGGGGGAGACCCAGTACTTC.